The clone carrying this T cell receptor (beta chain) has just a few counts. The antigen remains undetermined. TCRdb re-derived calls from the RT-PCR reads in MiXCR, one entry per CDR3 protein. The table lists about 700,000 distinct CDR3 sequences, approximately 14% of them singletons. CDR3 size: 12 residues. V was shortened by 2 bases and J by 6 bases, with 8 bases between the two germline ends. This sample was taken from a study of response to subunit inactivated influenza vaccine. Study-level results: Authors proposed each seasonal influenza vaccination draws in few new T cells.

This TCR derives from a man aged 50-59 years who received an inactivated influenza vaccine. The sample consisted of PBMCs from blood, taken approximately 13 days after vaccination. The rearrangement uses TRBV12-3 or TRBV12-4 and TRBJ2-7; D unresolved. The CDR3 sequence: CASSLMGSEQYF. The CDR3 nucleotides are TGTGCCAGCAGTTTAATGGGTAGCGAGCAGTACTTC.